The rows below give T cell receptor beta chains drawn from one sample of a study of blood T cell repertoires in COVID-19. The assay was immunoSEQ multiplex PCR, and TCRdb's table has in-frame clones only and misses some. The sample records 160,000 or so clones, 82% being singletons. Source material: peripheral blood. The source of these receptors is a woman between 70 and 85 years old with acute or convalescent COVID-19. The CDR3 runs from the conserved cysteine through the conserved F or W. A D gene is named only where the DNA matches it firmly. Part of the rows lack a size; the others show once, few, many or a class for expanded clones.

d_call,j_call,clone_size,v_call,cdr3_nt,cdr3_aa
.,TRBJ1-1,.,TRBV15,TGTGCCACCAGCAATTACAGGAGCTTGAACACTGAAGCTTTCTTT,CATSNYRSLNTEAFF
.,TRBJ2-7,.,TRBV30,TGTGCCTGGACCCTAGGGGGGGGGAATTTCGGCTACGAGCAGTACTTC,CAWTLGGGNFGYEQYF
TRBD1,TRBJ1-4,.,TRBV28,TGTGCCAGCAGGCGGACAGGGGCACGGGCTGAAAAACTGTTTTTT,CASRRTGARAEKLFF
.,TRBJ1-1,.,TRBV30,TGTGCCTGGAGGATGGGACACAACACTGAAGCTTTCTTT,CAWRMGHNTEAFF
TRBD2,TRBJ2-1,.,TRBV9,TGTGCCAGCAGCGTATACAGCGGGGGGTTCAATGAGCAGTTCTTC,CASSVYSGGFNEQFF
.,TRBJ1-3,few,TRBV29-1,TGCAGCGGTTACAGTGGAAACACCATATATTTT,CSGYSGNTIYF
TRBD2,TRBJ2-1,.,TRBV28,TGTGCCAGCAGCTCCACTAGCGGGAGGGTGTATGAGCAGTTCTTC,CASSSTSGRVYEQFF
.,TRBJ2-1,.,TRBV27,TGTGCCAGCAGTTTCGGACTCGAGCAGTTCTTC,CASSFGLEQFF
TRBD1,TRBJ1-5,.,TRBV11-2,TGTGCCAGCAGCTTAGATGGGACAGGGGGGACGGGTCAGCCCCAGCATTTT,CASSLDGTGGTGQPQHF
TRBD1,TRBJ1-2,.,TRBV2,TGTGCCAGCAGTGCGAGCACAGGGGGCGGCTACACCTTC,CASSASTGGGYTF
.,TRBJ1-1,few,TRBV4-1,TGCGCCAGCAGCCAAGAGATGATGGGGGGCACTGAAGCTTTCTTT,CASSQEMMGGTEAFF
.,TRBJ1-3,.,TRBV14,TGTGCCAGCAGCCAAGCCGTCCACAGACAGTTATCCTCTGGAAACACCATATATTTT,CASSQAVHRQLSSGNTIYF
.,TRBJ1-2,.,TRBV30,TGTGCCTGGAGTTTTTGGAACAGCTATGGCTACACCTTC,CAWSFWNSYGYTF
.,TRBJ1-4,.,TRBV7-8,TGTGCCAGCAGCTTAGCGCGGCAGGGGAAGGAAAAACTGTTTTTT,CASSLARQGKEKLFF
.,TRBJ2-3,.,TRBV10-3,TGTGCCATCAGTTCAGACAGATCCACAGATACGCAGTATTTT,CAISSDRSTDTQYF
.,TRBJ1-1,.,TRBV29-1,TGCAGCGTGGGAGGGACGAACACTGAAGCTTTCTTT,CSVGGTNTEAFF
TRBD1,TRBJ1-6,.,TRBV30,TGTGCCTTCCGAGTTAACAGGGGAGGTTCACCCCTCCACTTT,CAFRVNRGGSPLHF
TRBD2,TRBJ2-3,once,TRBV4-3,TGCGCCAGCAGCCAAGTGCCCCCTGCGGGGGGCTCTGCAGATACGCAGTATTTT,CASSQVPPAGGSADTQYF
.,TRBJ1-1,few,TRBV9,TGTGCCAGCAGCGTAGGGACAGATAACACTGAAGCTTTCTTT,CASSVGTDNTEAFF
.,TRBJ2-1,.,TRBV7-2,TGTGCCAGCAGCTCCGGACAGAACAATGAGCAGTTCTTC,CASSSGQNNEQFF
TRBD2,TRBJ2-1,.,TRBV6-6,TGTGCCAGCACGCGGGAGGGGGCCCGGCATGAGCAGTTCTTC,CASTREGARHEQFF
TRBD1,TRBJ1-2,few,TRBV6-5,TGTGCCAGCAGTCCCGGGACAGGACGTGGCTACACCTTC,CASSPGTGRGYTF
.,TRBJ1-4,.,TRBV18,TGTGCCAGCTCGCTAGATGGGGAAAAACTGTTTTTT,CASSLDGEKLFF
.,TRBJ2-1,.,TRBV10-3,TGTGCCATCAGTCCGACAAGGGGCTGGGGAAATGAGCAGTTCTTC,CAISPTRGWGNEQFF
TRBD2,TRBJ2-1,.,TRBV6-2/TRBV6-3,TGTGCCAGCAGCTCGGGACTAACGGAGCAGTTCTTC,CASSSGLTEQFF
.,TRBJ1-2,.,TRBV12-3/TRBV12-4,TGTGCCAGTACTAGAGGGCTCTATGGCTACACCTTC,CASTRGLYGYTF
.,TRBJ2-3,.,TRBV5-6,TGTGCCAGCAGCCAATCAGGGGTGGGGGATACGCAGTATTTT,CASSQSGVGDTQYF
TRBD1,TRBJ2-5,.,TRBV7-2,TGTGCCAGCAGCCCTATGGGACAGGGTCAAGAGACCCAGTACTTC,CASSPMGQGQETQYF
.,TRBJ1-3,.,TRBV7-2,TGTGCCAGCAGCTTAAATGGGGGCGCGTTGGGAAACACCATATATTTT,CASSLNGGALGNTIYF
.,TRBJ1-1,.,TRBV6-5,TGTGCCAGCAGTTACAGGCCGGGAGCAGAAGCTTTCTTT,CASSYRPGAEAFF
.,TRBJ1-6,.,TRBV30,TGTGCCTGGAGTTACAGGCAAACCAGCTCCTATAATTCACCCCTCCACTTT,CAWSYRQTSSYNSPLHF
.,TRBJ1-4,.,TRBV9,TGTGCCAGCAGCCTTAGCGCGGTGGGGAATGAAAAACTGTTTTTT,CASSLSAVGNEKLFF
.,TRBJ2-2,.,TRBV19,TGTGCCAGTAGTATTGGACAGAACACCGGGGAGCTGTTTTTT,CASSIGQNTGELFF
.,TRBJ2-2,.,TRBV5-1,TGCGCCAGCAAAATTCTCTTGGCACCGAACACCGGGGAGCTGTTTTTT,CASKILLAPNTGELFF
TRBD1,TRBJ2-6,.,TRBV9,TGTGCCAGCAGCAAAGAAGGACAGGGTCGCTCTGGGGCCAACGTCCTGACTTTC,CASSKEGQGRSGANVLTF
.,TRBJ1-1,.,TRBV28,TGTGCCAGCGACGAAAACAGAGATGCTGCTTTCTTT,CASDENRDAAFF
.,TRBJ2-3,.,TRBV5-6,TGTGCCAGCAGCAGGGGACTCGCGAGGTCAATCGGCACAGATACGCAGTATTTT,CASSRGLARSIGTDTQYF
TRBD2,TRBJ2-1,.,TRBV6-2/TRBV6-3,TGTGCCAGCAGTTTTGGACTAGCGTTTTCCTACAATGAGCAGTTCTTC,CASSFGLAFSYNEQFF
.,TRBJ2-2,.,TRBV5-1,TGCGCCAGCAGCTCGGACTTACTCACCGGGGAGCTGTTTTTT,CASSSDLLTGELFF
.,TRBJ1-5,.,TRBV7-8,TGTGCCAGCAGCTCTCAACAGGGATCGGAGCCCCAGCATTTT,CASSSQQGSEPQHF
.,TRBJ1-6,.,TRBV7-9,TGTGCCAGCAGCTCACTAGGTGGCTATAATTCACCCCTCCACTTT,CASSSLGGYNSPLHF
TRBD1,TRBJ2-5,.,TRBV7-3,TGTGCCAGCAGCTCGGGACAGGGGAGAGAGACCCAGTACTTC,CASSSGQGRETQYF
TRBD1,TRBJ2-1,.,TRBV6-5,TGTGCCAGCAGTTACTCTGGACAGGGGAACAATGAGCAGTTCTTC,CASSYSGQGNNEQFF
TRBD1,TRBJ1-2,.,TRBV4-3,TGCGCCAGCAGCCAAGAGGACAGGTTACATGGCTACACCTTC,CASSQEDRLHGYTF
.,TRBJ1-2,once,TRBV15,TGTGCCACCAGCAGAGTCCAGGCGAAGGATGGCTACACCTTC,CATSRVQAKDGYTF
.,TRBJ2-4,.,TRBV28,TGTGCCAGCAGTTTAAGGGGGCAGCGGGACATTCAGTACTTC,CASSLRGQRDIQYF